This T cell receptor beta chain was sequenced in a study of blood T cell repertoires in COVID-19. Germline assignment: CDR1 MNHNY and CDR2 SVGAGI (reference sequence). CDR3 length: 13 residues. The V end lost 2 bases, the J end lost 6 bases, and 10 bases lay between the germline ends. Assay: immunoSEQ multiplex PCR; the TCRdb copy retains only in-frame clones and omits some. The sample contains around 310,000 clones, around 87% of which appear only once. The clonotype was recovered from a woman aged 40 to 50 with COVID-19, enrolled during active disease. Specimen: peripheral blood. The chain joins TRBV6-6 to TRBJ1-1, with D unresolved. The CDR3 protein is CASSYGVFAEAFF. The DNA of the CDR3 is TGTGCCAGCAGTTACGGAGTTTTCGCTGAAGCTTTCTTT.